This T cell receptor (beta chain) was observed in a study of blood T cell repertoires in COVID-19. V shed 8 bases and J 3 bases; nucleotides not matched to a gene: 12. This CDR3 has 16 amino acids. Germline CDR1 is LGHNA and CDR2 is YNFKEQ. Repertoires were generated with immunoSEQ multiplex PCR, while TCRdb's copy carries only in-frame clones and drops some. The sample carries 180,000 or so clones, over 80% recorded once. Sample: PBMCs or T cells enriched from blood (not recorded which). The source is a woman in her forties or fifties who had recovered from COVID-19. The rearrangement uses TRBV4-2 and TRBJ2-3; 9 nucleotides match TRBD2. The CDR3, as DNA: TGTGCCAGCGCCCAGAGCCTGGCGGGGGGGACAGATACGCAGTATTTT. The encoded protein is CASAQSLAGGTDTQYF.